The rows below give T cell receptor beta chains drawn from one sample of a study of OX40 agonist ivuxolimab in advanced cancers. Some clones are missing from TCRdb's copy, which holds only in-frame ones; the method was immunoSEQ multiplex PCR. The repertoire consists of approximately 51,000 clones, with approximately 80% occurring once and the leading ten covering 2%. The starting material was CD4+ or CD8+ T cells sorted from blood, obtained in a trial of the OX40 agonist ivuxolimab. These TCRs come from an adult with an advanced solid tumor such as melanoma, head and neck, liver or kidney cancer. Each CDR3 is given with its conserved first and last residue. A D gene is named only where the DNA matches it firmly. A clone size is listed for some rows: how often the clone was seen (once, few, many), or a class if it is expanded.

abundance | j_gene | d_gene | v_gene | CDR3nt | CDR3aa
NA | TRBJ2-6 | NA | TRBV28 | TGTGCCAGCGCGGACTCTGGGGCCAACGTCCTGACTTTC | CASADSGANVLTF
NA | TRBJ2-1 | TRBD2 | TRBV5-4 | TGTGCCAGCACCCTCGGGGCGGGAGGGGTCTACAATGAGCAGTTCTTC | CASTLGAGGVYNEQFF
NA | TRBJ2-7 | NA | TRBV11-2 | TGTGCCAGCAGCCCCAGACTAGGGGGAGACGAGCAGTACTTC | CASSPRLGGDEQYF
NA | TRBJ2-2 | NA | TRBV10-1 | TGCGCCAGCAGCCGGCAGTCAAACACCGGGGAGCTGTTTTTT | CASSRQSNTGELFF
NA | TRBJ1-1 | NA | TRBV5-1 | TGCGCCAGCAGCTTGTGGGGAGCTTTTATGAACACTGAAGCTTTCTTT | CASSLWGAFMNTEAFF
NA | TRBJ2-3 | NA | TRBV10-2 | TGCGCCAGCAGTGATCCGAGCGGAGCTAGCACAGATACGCAGTATTTT | CASSDPSGASTDTQYF
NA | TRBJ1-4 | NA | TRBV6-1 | TGTGCCAGCTCTTTGACAGCCACTAATGAAAAACTGTTTTTT | CASSLTATNEKLFF
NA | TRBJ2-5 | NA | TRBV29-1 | TGCAGCGTTGTGGCCGGAAAGACCCAGTACTTC | CSVVAGKTQYF
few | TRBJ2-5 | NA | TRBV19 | TGTGCCAGTTCTAAAACCTTCCAAGGCACGGGCGAAGAGACCCAGTACTTC | CASSKTFQGTGEETQYF
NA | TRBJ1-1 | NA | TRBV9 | TGTGCCAGCAGTTTTACAGGGTCGTTAGGTGAAGCTTTCTTT | CASSFTGSLGEAFF
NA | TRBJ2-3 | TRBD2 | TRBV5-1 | TGCGCCAGCAGCTTGGGTAGCGGGAGCACAGATACGCAGTATTTT | CASSLGSGSTDTQYF
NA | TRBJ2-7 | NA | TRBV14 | TGTGCCAGTGGGAGGCCCTACGAGCAGTACTTC | CASGRPYEQYF
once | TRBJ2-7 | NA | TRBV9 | TGTGCCAGCAGCCCCTGGGATTCTATGGGGTACGAGCAGTACTTC | CASSPWDSMGYEQYF
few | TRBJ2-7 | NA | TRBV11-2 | TGTGCCAGCAGCCGGGTAGCTGTCCCCTACGAGCAGTACTTC | CASSRVAVPYEQYF
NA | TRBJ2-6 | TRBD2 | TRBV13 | TGTGCCAGCAGCCGCGGGCGGGGGTCTGGGGCCAACGTCCTGACTTTC | CASSRGRGSGANVLTF
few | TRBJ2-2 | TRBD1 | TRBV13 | TGTGCCAGCAGCCCCCGGGACAGCAACACCGGGGAGCTGTTTTTT | CASSPRDSNTGELFF
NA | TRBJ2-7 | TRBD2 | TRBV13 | TGTGCCAGCAGCTTAAAAACTAGCGGGAGAGACGAGCAGTACTTC | CASSLKTSGRDEQYF
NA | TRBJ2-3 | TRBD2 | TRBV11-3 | TGTGCCAGCAGCTTACAAAGCGGGAGGTCCGATACGCAGTATTTT | CASSLQSGRSDTQYF
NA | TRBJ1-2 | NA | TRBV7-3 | TGTGCCAGCGGCCCAGGGTCCCCGCATGACTATGGCTACACCTTC | CASGPGSPHDYGYTF
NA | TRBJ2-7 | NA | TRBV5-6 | TGTGCCAGCAACCTCTGGCGGGGCTACGAGCAGTACTTC | CASNLWRGYEQYF
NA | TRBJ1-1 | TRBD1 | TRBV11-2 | TGTGCCAGCAGCTTAGCGGGGGTTAGGGGGCGAATTGTAAACACTGAAGCTTTCTTT | CASSLAGVRGRIVNTEAFF
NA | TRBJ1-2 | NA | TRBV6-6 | TGTGCCAGCAGTTACAGGAGGGGGGGCGGCTACACCTTC | CASSYRRGGGYTF